This T cell receptor beta chain comes out of a study of response to subunit inactivated influenza vaccine (dated by TCRdb to 2017 to 2018). Background on the whole study: Deep quantitative profiling of the T cell receptor repertoire was used in the study to follow responses to a trivalent subunit inactivated influenza vaccine. General findings and caveats noted by the study authors: The authors proposed that each seasonal influenza vaccination may bring in only a limited number of new T cells.

Reading the germline V gene gives CDR1 SGHNT and CDR2 YENEEA. Including cysteine and phenylalanine, the CDR3 has 14 amino acids. Only the CDR3 portion is preserved as DNA: 42 bases, with reading frame beginning at the first base. Relative to germline, V is missing 5 bases and J is missing 4 bases, with 5 bases of the junction outside any gene match. This clonotype was seen more than once but under ten times. Its antigen specificity is not known. The input lacks base qualities; no much larger clone sits a single base away. Libraries were constructed by RT-PCR. The sample was run on an Illumina HiSeq 2500. TCRdb reprocessed the public reads (quality trimming at Q25 with fastp, clone calling with MiXCR) and kept in-frame beta chains. Entries that share a CDR3 protein sequence are merged under the most common genes and DNA. The sample contains more than 250,000 distinct CDR3 sequences, around a fifth of them found a single time. The ten largest clonotypes hold about a tenth of the sample.

This receptor chain uses TRBV11-3 and TRBJ2-1, and 7 junction bases match TRBD1. Sequenced material: PBMCs from blood, taken approximately 22 months after vaccination. This TCR was recovered from a man aged 50-75 years who received an inactivated influenza vaccine. Donor details come from another sample of the same person, matched by shared clones. At the DNA level, the sequence is TGTGCCAGCAGCGTAACGGGACAGTACAATGAGCAGTTCTTC. It encodes CASSVTGQYNEQFF.